This TCR beta chain was sequenced in a study of T cells expressing NK-cell markers. Study information: Within the sequenced cohort of eight donors, seven exhibited HCMV seropositivity and one was seronegative. Study conclusions and caveats: As a fraction of CD8+ T cells, dominant NKG2C+ clonotypes reached about 1.0-7.5% in roughly 6 donors. Researchers report these clonotypes also headed the CD3+CD56-NKG2C+ fraction in a few donors.

As concerns this clonotype: Its antigen is not identified.

Beta-chain TCR cDNA was generated via 5'RACE template switching with UMIs. TCRdb re-called the 5' RACE reads and gives one entry per CDR3 protein, without DNA. The sample spans 300,000 to 500,000 distinct CDR3 sequences; the ten largest clones claim 9.5% to 12%. CDR3 length: 17 amino acids. The source of this sequence is a woman between 50 and 59 years old in good health. Sequenced sample: blood T cells: a sorted CD56 or NKG2C T cell subset, CD4+ or CD8+ T cells, or bulk PBMC T cells (not recorded which). The chain recombines TRBV12-3 or TRBV12-4 with TRBJ2-1; TCRdb's D call of TRBD2 is untestable without DNA. The CDR3 is CASKPSGWGSSYNEQFF.